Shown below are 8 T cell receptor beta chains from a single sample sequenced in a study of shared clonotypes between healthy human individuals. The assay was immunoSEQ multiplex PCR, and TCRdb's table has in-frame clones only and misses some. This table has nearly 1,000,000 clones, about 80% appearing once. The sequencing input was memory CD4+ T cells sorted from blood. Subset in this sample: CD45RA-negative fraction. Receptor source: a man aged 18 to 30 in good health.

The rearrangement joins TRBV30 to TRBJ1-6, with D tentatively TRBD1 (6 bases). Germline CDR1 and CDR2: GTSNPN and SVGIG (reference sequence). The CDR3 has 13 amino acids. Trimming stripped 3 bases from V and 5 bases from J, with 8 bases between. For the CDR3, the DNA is TGTGCCTGGAGGAGACAGGATAATTCACCCCTCCACTTT. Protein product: CAWRRQDNSPLHF. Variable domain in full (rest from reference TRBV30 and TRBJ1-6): SQTIHQWPATLVQPVGSPLSLECTVEGTSNPNLYWYRQAAGRGLQLLFYSVGIGQISSEVPQNLSASRPQDRQFILSSKKLLLSDSGFYLCAWRRQDNSPLHFGNGTRLTVT.

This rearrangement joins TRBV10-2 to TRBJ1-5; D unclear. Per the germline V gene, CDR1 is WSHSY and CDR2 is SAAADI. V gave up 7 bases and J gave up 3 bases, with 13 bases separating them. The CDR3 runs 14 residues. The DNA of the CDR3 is TGCGCCAGCAATATAGAGGGTTTCAATCAGCCCCAGCATTTT. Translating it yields CASNIEGFNQPQHF.

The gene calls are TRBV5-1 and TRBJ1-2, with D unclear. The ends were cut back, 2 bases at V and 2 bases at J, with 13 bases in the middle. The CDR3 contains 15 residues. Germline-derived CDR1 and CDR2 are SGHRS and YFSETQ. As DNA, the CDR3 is TGCGCCAGCAGCTTCATTGGATCGCAGAACTATGGCTACACCTTC. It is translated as CASSFIGSQNYGYTF.

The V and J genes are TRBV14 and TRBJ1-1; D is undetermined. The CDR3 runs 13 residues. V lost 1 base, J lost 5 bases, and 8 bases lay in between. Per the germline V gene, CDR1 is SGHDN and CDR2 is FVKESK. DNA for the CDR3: TGTGCCAGCAGCCAAGTGGTTCTGACTGAAGCTTTCTTT. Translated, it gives CASSQVVLTEAFF.

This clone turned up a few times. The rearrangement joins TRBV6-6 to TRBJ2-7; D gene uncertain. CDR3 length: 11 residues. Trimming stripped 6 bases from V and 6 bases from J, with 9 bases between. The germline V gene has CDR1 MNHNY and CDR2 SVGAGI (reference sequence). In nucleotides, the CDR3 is TGTGCCAGCAGGCAGCTTGGCGAGCAGTACTTC. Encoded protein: CASRQLGEQYF.

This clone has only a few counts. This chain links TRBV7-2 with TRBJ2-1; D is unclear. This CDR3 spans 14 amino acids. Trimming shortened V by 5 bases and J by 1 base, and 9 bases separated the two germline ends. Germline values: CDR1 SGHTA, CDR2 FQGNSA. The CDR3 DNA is TGTGCCAGCAGCCCCACCTTGTCCTACAATGAGCAGTTCTTC. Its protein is CASSPTLSYNEQFF.

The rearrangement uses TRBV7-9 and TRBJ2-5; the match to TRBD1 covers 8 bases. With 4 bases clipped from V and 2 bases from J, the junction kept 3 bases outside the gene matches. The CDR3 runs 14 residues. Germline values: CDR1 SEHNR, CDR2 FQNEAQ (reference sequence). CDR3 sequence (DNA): TGTGCCAGCAGCTCCGGGACAGGTCAAGAGACCCAGTACTTC. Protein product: CASSSGTGQETQYF.

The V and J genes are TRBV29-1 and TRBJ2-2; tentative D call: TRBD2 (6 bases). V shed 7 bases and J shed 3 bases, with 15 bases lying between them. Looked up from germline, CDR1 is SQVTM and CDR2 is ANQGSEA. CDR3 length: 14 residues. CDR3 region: CSARGSGDTGELFF. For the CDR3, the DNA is TGCAGCGCCCGAGGGTCGGGGGACACCGGGGAGCTGTTTTTT.